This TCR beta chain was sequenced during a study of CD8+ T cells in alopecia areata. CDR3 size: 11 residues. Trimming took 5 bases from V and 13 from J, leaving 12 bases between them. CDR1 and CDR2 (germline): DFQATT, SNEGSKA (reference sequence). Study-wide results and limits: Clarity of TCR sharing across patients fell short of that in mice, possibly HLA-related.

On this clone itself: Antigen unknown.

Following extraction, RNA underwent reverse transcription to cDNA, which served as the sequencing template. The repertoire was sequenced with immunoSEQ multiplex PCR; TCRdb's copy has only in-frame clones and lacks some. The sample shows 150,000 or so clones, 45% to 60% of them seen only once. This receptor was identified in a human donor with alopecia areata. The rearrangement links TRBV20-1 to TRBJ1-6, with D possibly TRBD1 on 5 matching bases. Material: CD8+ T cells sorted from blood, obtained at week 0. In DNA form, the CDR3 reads TGCAGTGCTTCCCGACAGTCTCCCCTCCACTTT. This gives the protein CSASRQSPLHF.